This passage covers 9 T cell receptor beta chains from one sample sequenced in a study of beta chain features in type 1 diabetes. Study-wide results and limits: Within each of all four CD4+ subsets, Type 1 diabetes patients had TCRB CDR3s that were moderately but significantly shorter.

Their antigens remain unidentified. Expressed TCRB transcripts were sequenced because the isolated RNA had all been reverse transcribed beforehand. Produced via immunoSEQ multiplex PCR; TCRdb's table is partial and in-frame only. This table has about 170,000 clones, around 8% appearing once. The source material was central memory CD4+ T cells from blood. All receptors derive from a woman in her thirties or forties with type 1 diabetes.

This clone was seen a few times. The sample carries other DNA sequences with the same CDR3. The chain uses TRBV9 and TRBJ1-2; 7 nucleotides agree with TRBD1. V was pared by 1 base and J by 3 bases, with 0 bases of the junction left unmatched. The germline gives CDR1 SGDLS, CDR2 YYNGEE. The CDR3 covers 13 residues. The CDR3 loop is CASSVTGDYGYTF. DNA for the CDR3: TGTGCCAGCAGCGTAACAGGGGACTATGGCTACACCTTC.

This clone was counted ten times or more. CDR3: CASSLGDGNSPLHF. The CDR3, as DNA: TGCGCCAGCAGCTTAGGAGATGGTAATTCACCCCTCCACTTT. The chain recombines TRBV5-1 with TRBJ1-6; D is undetermined. The germline gives CDR1 SGHRS, CDR2 YFSETQ. CDR3 length: 14 amino acids. Trimming shortened V by 2 bases and J by 6 bases, and 9 bases separated the two germline ends.

This rearrangement joins TRBV28 to TRBJ2-7, with 7 positions matching TRBD1. Germline V CDR1 and CDR2: MDHEN, SYDVKM. With V trimmed by 5 bases and J by 4 bases, 14 bases remained unmatched. CDR3 length: 16 amino acids. The CDR3 is CASSPLSVGQKYEQYF. CDR3 nucleotide sequence: TGTGCCAGCAGTCCCCTATCCGTGGGACAGAAATACGAGCAGTACTTC.

The sample holds a few counts of this clone. J is TRBJ1-2 and V is TRBV4-3; D is perhaps TRBD1 (6 bases). Between the trimmed V and J ends, which lost 0 bases and 3 bases, there was a span of 17 bases. Per the germline V gene, CDR1 is LGHNA and CDR2 is YSLEER. The CDR3 runs 17 residues. The CDR3 region is CASSQDWGRGGDYGYTF. CDR3 nucleotides: TGCGCCAGCAGCCAAGATTGGGGCCGAGGGGGAGACTATGGCTACACCTTC.

The chain uses TRBV28 and TRBJ2-7; TRBD1 agrees at 9 bases. This CDR3 has 14 residues. The germline gives CDR1 MDHEN, CDR2 SYDVKM. V was pared by 4 bases and J by 4 bases, with 5 bases of the junction left unmatched. CDR3 nucleotide sequence: TGTGCCAGCAGTTCCGACAGGGGGGGATACGAGCAGTACTTC. As protein: CASSSDRGGYEQYF.

This clone was counted only a few times. V usage is TRBV5-1 and J usage is TRBJ2-5, with unresolved D. CDR1 and CDR2 from the germline V gene are SGHRS and YFSETQ. The CDR3 spans 12 residues. Between the trimmed V and J ends, which lost 4 bases and 2 bases, there was a span of 6 bases. DNA for the CDR3: TGCGCCAGCAGCGTACGGCAAGAGACCCAGTACTTC. It encodes CASSVRQETQYF.

This clone has more than one count but fewer than ten. Given the absence of the conserved phenylalanine or tryptophan at the CDR3 end, a read error is likely. The DNA is omitted, as the CDR3 cannot be located on it reliably, and the CDR3 follows TCRdb's listing. The chain couples TRBV19 to TRBJ1-5; the table names TRBD1, a call not compared with the DNA. The V gene's germline CDR1 is LNHDA and CDR2 SQIVND (reference sequence). The CDR3 is 12 amino acids in total, end residues counted. CDR3 amino acids: CASSSRDSRLTL.

This clone was seen more than once but under ten times. J is TRBJ2-1 and V is TRBV11-1, with a possible D match to TRBD1 (5 bases). In germline, CDR1 is SGHAT, CDR2 FQDESV (reference sequence). The V end lost 2 bases, the J end lost 9 bases, and 11 bases lay between the germline ends. There are 13 residues in the CDR3. The CDR3: CASSLRRVGEQFF. The CDR3 DNA is TGTGCCAGCAGCTTACGCAGGGTGGGTGAGCAGTTCTTC.

The rearrangement joins TRBV18 to TRBJ2-5, with D hard to call. The germline CDR1 and CDR2 sequences are KGHSH and LQKENI. The CDR3 extends over 15 amino acids. The V end was cut by 3 bases, the J end by 5 bases, with 16 bases between. CDR3: CASSPLGQRHETQYF. Written as DNA, the CDR3 is TGTGCCAGCTCACCTCTGGGCCAACGTCACGAGACCCAGTACTTC.